This T cell receptor beta chain came from a study of blood T cells in healthy people across ages. The authors ran a second PCR of roughly 6 to 12 cycles using a sample-barcoded 5' primer and a J-beta primer mix. Tagging of each cDNA molecule was performed by a template-switch adaptor with 12 random nucleotides. TCRdb itself ran the 5' RACE reads through MiXCR, one entry per CDR3 protein. The profile shows about 930,000 distinct CDR3 sequences, under 35% of them singletons. Donation came from healthy Caucasian individuals in Russia who were aged about 6 to 90. They isolated at least 6 million PBMCs from each sample. In this sample, this clonotype turned up many times. CDR3 length: 12 amino acids. V gave up 5 bases and J gave up 3 bases, with 8 bases separating them. The germline CDR1 and CDR2 sequences are SGHDN and FVKESK. These records were also assigned to another study, of T cells of mothers and their children. Turning to that study: The second PCR used the M1S primer, and this primer added sample barcodes and 2-4 random nucleotides.

The sequenced sample consisted of blood. The chain links TRBV14 to TRBJ2-7; D uncertain. The clonotype was recovered from a woman aged 40-49 years in good health. CDR3 residues: CASSSLVYEQYF. CDR3 DNA: TGTGCCAGCAGCTCACTTGTCTACGAGCAGTACTTC.